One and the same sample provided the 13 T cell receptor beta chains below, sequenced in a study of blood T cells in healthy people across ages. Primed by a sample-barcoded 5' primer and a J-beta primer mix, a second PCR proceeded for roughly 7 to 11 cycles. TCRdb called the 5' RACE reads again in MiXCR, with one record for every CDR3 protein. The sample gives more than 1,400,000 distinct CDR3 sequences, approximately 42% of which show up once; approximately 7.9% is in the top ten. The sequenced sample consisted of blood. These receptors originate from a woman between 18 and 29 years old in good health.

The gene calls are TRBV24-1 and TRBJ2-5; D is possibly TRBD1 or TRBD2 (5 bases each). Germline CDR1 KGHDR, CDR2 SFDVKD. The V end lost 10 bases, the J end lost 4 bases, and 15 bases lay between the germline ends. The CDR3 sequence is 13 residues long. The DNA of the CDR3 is TGTGCCACTTCCCCGGGACCTCTAGAGACCCAGTACTTC. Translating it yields CATSPGPLETQYF.

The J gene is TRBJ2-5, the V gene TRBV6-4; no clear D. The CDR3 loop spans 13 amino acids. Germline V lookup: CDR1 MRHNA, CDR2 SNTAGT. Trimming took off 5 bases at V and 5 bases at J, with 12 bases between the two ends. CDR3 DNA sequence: TGTGCCAGCAGTCACACAGAGAGGGAGACCCAGTACTTC. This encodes CASSHTERETQYF.

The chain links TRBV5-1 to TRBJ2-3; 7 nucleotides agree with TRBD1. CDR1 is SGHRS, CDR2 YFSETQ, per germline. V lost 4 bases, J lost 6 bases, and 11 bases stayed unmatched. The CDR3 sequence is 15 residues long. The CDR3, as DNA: TGCGCCAGCAGCAGCGTGGGGACAGATCGTGATACGCAGTATTTT. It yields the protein CASSSVGTDRDTQYF. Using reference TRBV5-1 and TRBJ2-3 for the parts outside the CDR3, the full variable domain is KAGVTQTPRYLIKTRGQQVTLSCSPISGHRSVSWYQQTPGQGLQFLFEYFSETQRNKGNFPGRFSGRQFSNSRSEMNVSTLELGDSALYLCASSSVGTDRDTQYFGPGTRLTVL.

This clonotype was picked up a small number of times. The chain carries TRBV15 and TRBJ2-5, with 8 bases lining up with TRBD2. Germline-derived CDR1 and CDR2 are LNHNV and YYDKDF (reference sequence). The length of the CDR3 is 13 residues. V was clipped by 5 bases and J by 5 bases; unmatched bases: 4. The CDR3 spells CATSRTSQETQYF. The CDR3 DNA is TGTGCCACCAGCCGGACTAGCCAGGAGACCCAGTACTTC.

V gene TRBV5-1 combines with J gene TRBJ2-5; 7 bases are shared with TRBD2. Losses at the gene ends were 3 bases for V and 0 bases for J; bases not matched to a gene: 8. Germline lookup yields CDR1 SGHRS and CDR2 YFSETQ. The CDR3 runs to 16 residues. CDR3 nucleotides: TGCGCCAGCAGCTCTCAAGCGGGGACGTACCAAGAGACCCAGTACTTC. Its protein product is CASSSQAGTYQETQYF.

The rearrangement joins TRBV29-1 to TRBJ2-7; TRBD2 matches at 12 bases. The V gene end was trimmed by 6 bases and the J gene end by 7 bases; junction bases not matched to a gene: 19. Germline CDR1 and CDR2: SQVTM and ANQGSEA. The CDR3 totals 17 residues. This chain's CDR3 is CSVGLAGRARSYNEQYF. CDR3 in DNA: TGCAGCGTCGGACTAGCGGGAAGGGCACGGTCCTACAATGAGCAGTACTTC.

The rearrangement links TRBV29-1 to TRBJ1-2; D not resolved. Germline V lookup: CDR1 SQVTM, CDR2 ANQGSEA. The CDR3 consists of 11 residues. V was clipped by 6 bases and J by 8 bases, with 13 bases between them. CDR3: CSVPADGGYTF. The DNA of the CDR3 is TGCAGCGTCCCCGCGGATGGCGGCTACACCTTC.

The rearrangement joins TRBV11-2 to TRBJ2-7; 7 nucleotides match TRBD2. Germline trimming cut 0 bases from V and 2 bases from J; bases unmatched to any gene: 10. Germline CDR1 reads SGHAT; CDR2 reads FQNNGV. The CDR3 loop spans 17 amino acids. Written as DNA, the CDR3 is TGTGCCAGCAGCTTAGATAGTTGGGCTAGCGGTCCCTACGAGCAGTACTTC. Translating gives CASSLDSWASGPYEQYF.

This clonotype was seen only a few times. The CDR3 here is CASSFGDPNTEAFF. In DNA, the CDR3 is TGTGCCAGCAGTTTTGGCGACCCGAACACTGAAGCTTTCTTT. V is TRBV12-3 or TRBV12-4 and J is TRBJ1-1; D not resolved. The length of the CDR3 is 14 residues. Trimming removed 3 bases from V and 1 base from J, with 9 bases in between.

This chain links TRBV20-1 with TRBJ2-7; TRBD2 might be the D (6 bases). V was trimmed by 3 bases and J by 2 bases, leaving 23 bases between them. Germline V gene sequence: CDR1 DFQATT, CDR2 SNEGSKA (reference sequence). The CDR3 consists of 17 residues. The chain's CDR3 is CSARLLATAGNAYEQYF. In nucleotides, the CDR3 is TGCAGTGCTAGGCTACTAGCAACCGCGGGCAATGCCTACGAGCAGTACTTC.

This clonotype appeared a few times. The CDR3 DNA sequence: TGTGCCAGCATCCCCGCCGGGAGAACATCCTACAATGAGCAGTTCTTC. Translation gives CASIPAGRTSYNEQFF. The chain joins TRBV27 to TRBJ2-1; D may be TRBD2 (6 bases). This CDR3 region has 16 residues. Germline V CDR1 and CDR2: MNHEY, SMNVEV (reference sequence). V lost 7 bases to trimming and J lost 1 base, with 17 bases between them.

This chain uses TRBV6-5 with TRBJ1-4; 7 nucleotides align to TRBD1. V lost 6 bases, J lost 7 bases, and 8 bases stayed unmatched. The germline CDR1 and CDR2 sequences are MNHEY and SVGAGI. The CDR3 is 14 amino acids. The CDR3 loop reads CASRPGTAGEKLFF. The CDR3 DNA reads TGTGCCAGCAGGCCCGGGACAGCGGGTGAAAAACTGTTTTTT.

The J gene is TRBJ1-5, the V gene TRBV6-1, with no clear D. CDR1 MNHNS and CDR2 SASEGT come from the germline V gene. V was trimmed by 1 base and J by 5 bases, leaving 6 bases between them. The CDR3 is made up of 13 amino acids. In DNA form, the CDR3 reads TGTGCCAGCAGTGAAGGGTCTCATCAGCCCCAGCATTTT. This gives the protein CASSEGSHQPQHF.